This T cell receptor (beta chain) was obtained from a study of blood T cell repertoires in COVID-19. At the level of the study: Material from acute and convalescent COVID-19 was sourced from the United States, Italy and Spain. T cells, B-cell-depleted T cells, or PBMCs provided the cDNA or gDNA that served as material.

This clone was recorded once. As processed by the authors: Nucleated cell number was recorded as an estimate derived from reference gene primer amplification. Profiled with immunoSEQ multiplex PCR; TCRdb holds only in-frame clones, not every one. The DNA gave D and trimming, while V, J and clone size come from that table. The sample shows about 130,000 clones, about 78% of them seen only once. The CDR3 has 17 amino acids. V was pared by 6 bases and J by 0 bases, with 19 bases between. In germline, CDR1 is LNHDA, CDR2 SQIVND (reference sequence). The sequence was obtained from a man in his sixties who had recovered from COVID-19. Sequencing was done on a sample of peripheral blood. The chain links TRBV19 to TRBJ2-3; D is unclear. DNA for the CDR3: TGTGCCAGTAGCCACCCCCCGCGGCTGAGGAGCACAGATACGCAGTATTTT. This translates into CASSHPPRLRSTDTQYF.